This TCR beta chain originates from a study of CD8+CD57+ T cells in acquired aplastic anemia. About the research overall: Sorting CD4+ and CD8+ cells gave DNA averaging approximately 3 ug. The study's findings and limits: Shared by patients and controls, some 29 CD8+ CDR3s were abundant in patients. Between patients and controls, CD8+ Simpson's diversity did not vary significantly.

Using genomic DNA as the template, TCR beta VDJ and CDR3 profiling was carried out. One entry per CDR3 protein, called by TCRdb with MiXCR from the reads. Of some 200,000 distinct CDR3 sequences in the sample, 48% were seen once. Patients sequenced had flow cytometry evidence of CD8+CD57+ cell expansion. No therapy was given to patients before blood sampling. Germline trimming cut 6 bases from V and 6 bases from J; bases unmatched to any gene: 8. The germline CDR1 and CDR2 sequences are LNHDA and SQIVND (reference sequence). The CDR3 is made up of 15 amino acids. On this clonotype itself: Its specificity is unknown.

This clonotype was obtained from a human donor with aplastic anemia. The rearrangement uses TRBV19 and TRBJ2-1, with 10 bases fitting TRBD1. Sequenced input: sorted CD4+, CD8+, or CD8+CD57+ T cells (not recorded which) from PBMCs. CDR3 nucleotide sequence: TGTGCCAGTAGGGTTGACAGGGGGCTGTTCAATGAGCAGTTCTTC. This gives the protein CASRVDRGLFNEQFF.